One sample yielded the 21 T cell receptor beta chains listed below, sequenced in a study of early T cells in non-severe SARS-CoV-2 infection (dated by TCRdb to the early 2020s). The library came from 5' RACE. Instrument on record: NextSeq 500. TCRdb's own reprocessing of the public reads used fastp at Q25 and MiXCR and kept productive beta chains. CDR3 protein duplicates are merged, each entry listing the most common genes and DNA. The sample records over 60,000 distinct CDR3 sequences, 10% to 15% of which are singletons. 3.5% to 5% of the sample comes from the top ten. The sample was whole blood. The receptor set was obtained from an adult who was a healthcare worker with PCR-confirmed SARS-CoV-2 infection or an uninfected control (not recorded which).

The V call is TRBV6-6, the J call TRBJ2-3; D perhaps matches TRBD1 (6 bases). Trimming took off 5 bases at V and 7 bases at J, with 19 bases between the two ends. This CDR3 spans 15 amino acids. Per germline, CDR1 MNHNY and CDR2 SVGAGI (reference sequence). CDR3 loop: CASSPQGTTVNTQYF. CDR3 bases: TGTGCCAGCAGTCCCCAGGGGACGACCGTTAATACGCAGTATTTT.

The chain employs TRBV5-4 and TRBJ2-7, with TRBD2 matching over 7 bases. This CDR3 has 14 amino acids. With V trimmed by 0 bases and J by 1 base, 1 base remained unmatched. Germline V CDR1 and CDR2: SGHNT, YYREEE (reference sequence). This CDR3 is CASSLGAGSYEQYF. The CDR3 region has the DNA TGTGCCAGCAGCTTGGGAGCGGGGTCCTACGAGCAGTACTTC.

This clonotype was seen a few times. This chain connects TRBV6-2 or TRBV6-3 to TRBJ1-2, with 8 bases aligning to TRBD1. This CDR3 is 16 amino acids long. CDR1 and CDR2 from the germline V gene are MNHEY and SVGEGT. Germline trimming cut 0 bases from V and 8 bases from J; bases unmatched to any gene: 11. This CDR3 reads CASSYSSLTGVSGYTF. CDR3 nucleotide sequence: TGTGCCAGCAGTTACTCGAGTTTGACAGGGGTATCCGGCTACACCTTC.

The V and J genes are TRBV19 and TRBJ2-3; 7 nucleotides match TRBD2. V was pared by 7 bases and J by 7 bases, with 11 bases of the junction left unmatched. Germline V lookup: CDR1 LNHDA, CDR2 SQIVND (reference sequence). The CDR3 is 14 amino acids. CDR3 coding DNA: TGTGCCAGTACCGCTAGCGGAACCCCGAATACGCAGTATTTT. Translating it yields CASTASGTPNTQYF.

The genes are TRBV3-1 and TRBJ1-2; D may be TRBD1 (6 bases). V shed 3 bases and J shed 7 bases, with 9 bases lying between them. Germline CDR1 reads LGHDT; CDR2 reads YNNKEL (reference sequence). CDR3 length equals 12 residues. In DNA form, the CDR3 reads TGTGCCAGCAGCCAGGGGGCAGGTGGCTACACCTTC. It yields the protein CASSQGAGGYTF.

This chain connects TRBV30 to TRBJ2-5, with D tentatively TRBD1 (6 bases). The germline V and J ends were trimmed by 8 bases and 1 base, with 17 bases remaining between them. Germline V gene sequence: CDR1 GTSNPN, CDR2 SVGIG (reference sequence). The CDR3 is made up of 14 amino acids. The CDR3 DNA follows: TGTGCCGGGAACTTAGGGGGTATCCAAGAGACCCAGTACTTC. It yields the protein CAGNLGGIQETQYF.

This clonotype counts as medium-sized. The chain combines TRBV29-1 with TRBJ1-1, with D possibly matching TRBD1 (5 bases). CDR3 length: 12 residues. V was cut by 5 bases and J by 5 bases, with 12 bases left in between. Germline assignment: CDR1 SQVTM and CDR2 ANQGSEA. The CDR3 region has the DNA TGCAGCGTTTTGGGGTCAGGGACTGAAGCTTTCTTT. This codes for CSVLGSGTEAFF.

The V call is TRBV20-1, the J call TRBJ2-1, with a tentative D call TRBD2 (6 bases). Trimming pared 0 bases from V and 3 bases from J, leaving 12 bases between. CDR1 DFQATT and CDR2 SNEGSKA come from the germline V gene (reference sequence). This CDR3 has 15 amino acids. The CDR3 bases are TGCAGTGCTAGAGATGCCCGGGGAGGCTACAATGAGCAGTTCTTC. Its protein product is CSARDARGGYNEQFF.

The V call is TRBV10-3, the J call TRBJ2-7, with 8 bases identical to TRBD1. Germline CDR1 is ENHRY and CDR2 is SYGVKD. This CDR3 comprises 15 residues. V dropped 6 bases and J dropped 3; count of bases not matched to a gene: 10. The CDR3 loop reads CAIRDPLTGDYEQYF. The CDR3 DNA reads as TGTGCCATCAGGGACCCCCTGACAGGGGACTACGAGCAGTACTTC.

In its sample, this clonotype was seen many times. The CDR3 spells CASRRDRTNYGYTF. The CDR3, as DNA: TGTGCCAGCAGGAGGGACCGCACTAACTATGGCTACACCTTC. The V call is TRBV5-6, the J call TRBJ1-2; D may be TRBD1 (5 bases). Germline V gives CDR1 SGHDT, CDR2 YYEEEE. The CDR3 covers 14 residues. V lost 5 bases and J lost 0, with 11 bases in between. The full variable domain, with the rest looked up from reference TRBV5-6 and TRBJ1-2, is DAGVTQSPTHLIKTRGQQVTLRCSPKSGHDTVSWYQQALGQGPQFIFQYYEEEERQRGNFPDRFSGHQFPNYSSELNVNALLLGDSALYLCASRRDRTNYGYTFGSGTRLTVV.

This clonotype was picked up a small number of times. The V gene is TRBV11-1, the J gene TRBJ1-1; D ambiguous. Trimming shortened V by 5 bases and J by 6 bases, and 13 bases separated the two germline ends. This CDR3 is 13 amino acids long. Per germline, CDR1 SGHAT and CDR2 FQDESV (reference sequence). The CDR3 reads CASSTGALPEAFF. DNA for the CDR3: TGTGCCAGCAGCACCGGAGCCCTCCCTGAAGCTTTCTTT.

This clonotype was seen a handful of times. The V and J genes are TRBV5-6 and TRBJ2-7, with D tentatively TRBD2 (5 bases). The CDR3 runs to 14 residues. The germline V gene has CDR1 SGHDT and CDR2 YYEEEE. The germline V and J ends were trimmed by 6 bases and 0 bases, with 13 bases remaining between them. Here the CDR3 DNA reads TGTGCCAGCATACATCGTGGGAGCTCCTACGAGCAGTACTTC. This translates into CASIHRGSSYEQYF.

This clonotype has at least ten counts. V gene TRBV7-2 combines with J gene TRBJ2-1, with D perhaps TRBD2 (6 bases). This CDR3 region has 15 residues. V lost 0 bases, J lost 4 bases, and 10 bases lay in between. Germline assignment: CDR1 SGHTA and CDR2 FQGNSA. The CDR3 here is CASSLASGAYNEQFF. CDR3 DNA: TGTGCCAGCAGCTTAGCTAGCGGAGCTTACAATGAGCAGTTCTTC.

The V call is TRBV10-3, the J call TRBJ2-3; D is perhaps TRBD2 (6 bases). V shed 3 bases and J shed 4 bases, with 11 bases lying between them. In germline, CDR1 is ENHRY, CDR2 SYGVKD. The CDR3 covers 14 residues. The CDR3 nucleotides read TGTGCCATCAGTGACCTCGGGGGTGCAGATACGCAGTATTTT. Its translation is CAISDLGGADTQYF.

This clonotype was found many times. The chain combines TRBV7-4 with TRBJ2-7, with a tentative D call TRBD2 (7 bases). Trimming removed 7 bases from V and 6 bases from J, with 16 bases in between. CDR3 size: 13 residues. The germline gives CDR1 SGHVT, CDR2 SQSDAQ. The CDR3 region is CASNRGRGAEQYF. The CDR3 DNA reads TGTGCCAGCAACCGAGGCCGGGGGGCCGAGCAGTACTTC.

The V call is TRBV7-8, the J call TRBJ2-2; TRBD1 agrees at 7 bases. Unmatched junction bases numbered 7, after V lost 1 base and J lost 8 bases. Germline V gives CDR1 SGHVS, CDR2 FQNEAQ. The CDR3 has 15 residues. The CDR3 protein is CASSLVTGAAGELFF. As DNA, the CDR3 is TGTGCCAGCAGCTTAGTAACAGGGGCCGCGGGGGAGCTGTTTTTT.

By frequency in the sample, this clonotype is medium-sized (0.01 to 0.1%). This chain connects TRBV12-5 to TRBJ1-3; 7 nucleotides align to TRBD1. Germline V gene lookup returns CDR1 LGHNT and CDR2 FRNRAP. The length of the CDR3 is 15 residues. V was clipped by 5 bases and J by 4 bases; unmatched bases: 8. The CDR3 loop reads CASGLPTGPGNTIYF. The CDR3 DNA reads as TGTGCTAGTGGTCTACCGACAGGGCCAGGAAACACCATATATTTT.

The V and J genes are TRBV20-1 and TRBJ2-3, with D tentatively TRBD2 (6 bases). V shed 5 bases and J shed 2 bases, with 11 bases lying between them. The V gene's germline CDR1 is DFQATT and CDR2 SNEGSKA (reference sequence). The CDR3 spans 13 residues. CDR3 loop: CSAPGLPTDTQYF. The CDR3, as DNA: TGCAGTGCTCCGGGACTCCCCACAGATACGCAGTATTTT.

The J gene is TRBJ2-1, the V gene TRBV18; 7 bases are shared with TRBD2. The CDR3 contains 14 residues. Germline lookup yields CDR1 KGHSH and CDR2 LQKENI. The V segment lost 0 bases and the J segment 9 bases; nucleotides outside the gene matches: 5. This CDR3 is CASSPPSPGGEQFF. As DNA, the CDR3 is TGTGCCAGCTCACCACCGTCGCCGGGGGGTGAGCAGTTCTTC.

This chain joins TRBV20-1 and TRBJ1-6, with 7 positions matching TRBD1. Trimming at V came to 0 bases and at J to 3 bases, leaving 8 bases not matched to a gene. Per the germline V gene, CDR1 is DFQATT and CDR2 is SNEGSKA (reference sequence). The CDR3 has 17 residues. In DNA form, the CDR3 reads TGCAGTGCTAGAGAAGACTACAGGGGCCACTATAATTCACCCCTCCACTTT. Its translation: CSAREDYRGHYNSPLHF.

This clonotype was seen at least ten times. The chain links TRBV6-1 to TRBJ2-7, with D unresolved. The CDR3 covers 13 residues. V was pared by 6 bases and J by 4 bases, with 13 bases between. Germline V gene lookup returns CDR1 MNHNS and CDR2 SASEGT. This CDR3 is CASRPGPNYEQYF. The CDR3 DNA reads TGTGCCAGCAGACCCGGGCCCAATTACGAGCAGTACTTC.